This is a list of T cell receptor beta chains from one sample in a study of post-analysis software for immune sequencing data. TCRdb reprocessed the PCR reads with MiXCR, giving one entry per CDR3 protein. Of 740,000 or so distinct CDR3 sequences listed, around 53% are singletons. Sequencing input: blood. The receptors derive from a girl aged 10-17 years with multiple sclerosis. The CDR3 runs from the conserved cysteine through the conserved F or W. Fields, in order: J gene, V gene, D gene, clone size, CDR3 DNA, CDR3 protein. D genes are given only for firm matches. Part of the rows lack a size; the others show once, few, many or a class for expanded clones.

TRBJ2-1 TRBV20-1 TRBD2 few TGCAGTGCTACGGTTTTAGCGGGACACCGAAGCCTGGATGAGCAGTTCTTC CSATVLAGHRSLDEQFF
TRBJ2-5 TRBV6-1 . . TGTGCCAGCAGTGAAAGGACAGTTTATGGAGAGACCCAGTACTTC CASSERTVYGETQYF
TRBJ1-2 TRBV6-1 TRBD1 . TGTGCCAGCAGTCCCAGGGGGCACAACTATGGCTACACCTTC CASSPRGHNYGYTF
TRBJ2-7 TRBV10-2 TRBD1 few TGCGCCAGCCTCCGACAGGGTTTGTTCTACGAGCAGTACTTC CASLRQGLFYEQYF
TRBJ2-1 TRBV7-3 TRBD2 few TGTGCCAGCAGCCCGACTGCCGGGACTAGCGGGAGAAATGAGCAGTTCTTC CASSPTAGTSGRNEQFF
TRBJ2-5 TRBV6-1 TRBD2 once TGTGCCAGCAGTGGCCCACGAGCGGGAGGCCATGGGGAGACCCAGTACTTC CASSGPRAGGHGETQYF
TRBJ2-3 TRBV9 . . TGTGCCAGCAGCTCAGTGGTAGCCTCAGATACGCAGTATTTT CASSSVVASDTQYF
TRBJ1-2 TRBV5-1 TRBD1 . TGCGCCAGCAGCTGGGGACAGCGCGCCTATGGCTACACCTTC CASSWGQRAYGYTF
TRBJ2-1 TRBV29-1 . . TGCAGCGTTGCTGTGGGACACTACAATGAGCAGTTCTTC CSVAVGHYNEQFF
TRBJ2-3 TRBV7-3 TRBD1 few TGTGCCAGCAGCGGAGGGACAGGGGGGTTTTTCCCAGATACGCAGTATTTT CASSGGTGGFFPDTQYF
TRBJ2-5 TRBV20-1 TRBD2 . TGCAGTGCTAGTACTAGCGAAGAGACCCAGTACTTC CSASTSEETQYF
TRBJ2-7 TRBV20-1 . . TGCAGTGCTACCGACCACCGGATGGGGATCCACGAGCAGTACTTC CSATDHRMGIHEQYF
TRBJ2-7 TRBV3-1 TRBD2 . TGTGCCAGCAGCCACGACGCGGGAGGTAGCGAGCAGTACTTC CASSHDAGGSEQYF
TRBJ2-1 TRBV6-6 TRBD2 once TGTGCCAGCAGCCGTATAGCGGGGGGCCCCTACAATGAGCAGTTCTTC CASSRIAGGPYNEQFF
TRBJ2-3 TRBV6-5 TRBD2 . TGTGCCAGCAGCCCGGGACTAAAAAAGTATTTT CASSPGLKKYF
TRBJ2-5 TRBV20-1 TRBD1 . TGCAGTGCTAGACGGACAGGGACCCGGCCGACAGGGGAGACCCAGTACTTC CSARRTGTRPTGETQYF
TRBJ2-2 TRBV7-8 . . TGTGCCAGCACCATCCGAGGCTCGAACACCGGGGAGCTGTTTTTT CASTIRGSNTGELFF
TRBJ1-1 TRBV9 . . TGTGCCAGCAGCGCCAAATGGACAAGTACCACTGAAGCTTTCTTT CASSAKWTSTTEAFF
TRBJ2-7 TRBV15 TRBD1 . TGTGCCACCAGCAGCACCGGGACAGGGGACAATGAGCAGTACTTC CATSSTGTGDNEQYF
TRBJ2-1 TRBV7-9 TRBD1 . TGTGCCAGCAGCAAGGGACAGACCCAGACCAACAATGAGCAGTTCTTC CASSKGQTQTNNEQFF
TRBJ1-2 TRBV5-1 . . TGCGCCAGCAGCATTGGTGCTCGTGGCTACACCTTC CASSIGARGYTF
TRBJ1-5 TRBV5-1 . . TGCGCCAGCAGCTTGTCCGGGGACGGCAATCAGCCCCAGCATTTT CASSLSGDGNQPQHF
TRBJ2-7 TRBV20-1 . few TGCAGTGTCCCTAGGGGCACCTACGAGCAGTACTTC CSVPRGTYEQYF
TRBJ2-1 TRBV30 TRBD1 . TGTGCCTGGAGTGTTTGGACAGGAATATACAATGAGCAGTTCTTC CAWSVWTGIYNEQFF
TRBJ2-1 TRBV15 . . TGTGCCACCAACTTGGACCGGTACAATGAGCAGTTCTTC CATNLDRYNEQFF
TRBJ1-4 TRBV2 TRBD1 few TGTGCCAGCAGCCTCCAGGGGGCTCTCGAAAAACTGTTTTTT CASSLQGALEKLFF
TRBJ2-6 TRBV2 . . TGTGCCAGCAGCTCGGACCGGGCCTCCAACGTCCTGACTTTC CASSSDRASNVLTF
TRBJ2-7 TRBV9 . . TGTGCCAGCAGCCCCCGCACCGACAGGTACGAGCAGTACTTC CASSPRTDRYEQYF
TRBJ2-3 TRBV11-1 . . TGTGCCAGCAGCTTCGCCAGTTCCGGGACGAGAGATACGCAGTATTTT CASSFASSGTRDTQYF
TRBJ2-1 TRBV18 . . TGTGCCAGCTCACCACAGTGGGTTGAGGATGAGCAGTTCTTC CASSPQWVEDEQFF
TRBJ2-1 TRBV2 . . TGTGCCAGCAGTCGTAGGGGGGTAGCCTACAATGAGCAGTTCTTC CASSRRGVAYNEQFF
TRBJ2-1 TRBV29-1 TRBD1 . TGCAGCGTTGCTGGGACAGGGGGCAAGAGCTCCTACAATGAGCAGTTCTTC CSVAGTGGKSSYNEQFF
TRBJ2-1 TRBV6-6 TRBD2 . TGTGCCAGCAGTTACCCATACGGGGGGGCTGGTTACAATGAGCAGTTCTTC CASSYPYGGAGYNEQFF
TRBJ2-5 TRBV20-1 TRBD2 once TGCAGTGCTACCAGGACTAGCGGACAAGAGACCCAGTACTTC CSATRTSGQETQYF
TRBJ2-7 TRBV6-5 TRBD1 . TGTGCCAGCAGTTACGGGGACAGGAGTGAGCAGTACTTC CASSYGDRSEQYF
TRBJ2-1 TRBV7-9 . . TGTGCCAGCAGCTCCACCTCGGCAGGAAATGAGCAGTTCTTC CASSSTSAGNEQFF
TRBJ2-7 TRBV7-2 . . TGTGCCAGCAGCTCAGGGGCCAGGGGAACCGAGCAGTACTTC CASSSGARGTEQYF
TRBJ1-1 TRBV5-6 . few TGCGCCAGCAGCGCCCGGGGCGACACCGGCGCTGAAGCTTTCTTT CASSARGDTGAEAFF
TRBJ2-7 TRBV21-1 . . TGTGCCAGCAGCACCCAGACAGGGAAGGAGGACTACGAGCAGTACTTC CASSTQTGKEDYEQYF
TRBJ1-1 TRBV18 . . TGTGCCAGCTCACCACCGGGATATGAAGCTTTCTTT CASSPPGYEAFF
TRBJ2-2 TRBV5-1 TRBD2 once TGCGCCAGCAGCTTGGGAACTAGCGGGAGGCCCCCCGGGGAGCTGTTTTTT CASSLGTSGRPPGELFF